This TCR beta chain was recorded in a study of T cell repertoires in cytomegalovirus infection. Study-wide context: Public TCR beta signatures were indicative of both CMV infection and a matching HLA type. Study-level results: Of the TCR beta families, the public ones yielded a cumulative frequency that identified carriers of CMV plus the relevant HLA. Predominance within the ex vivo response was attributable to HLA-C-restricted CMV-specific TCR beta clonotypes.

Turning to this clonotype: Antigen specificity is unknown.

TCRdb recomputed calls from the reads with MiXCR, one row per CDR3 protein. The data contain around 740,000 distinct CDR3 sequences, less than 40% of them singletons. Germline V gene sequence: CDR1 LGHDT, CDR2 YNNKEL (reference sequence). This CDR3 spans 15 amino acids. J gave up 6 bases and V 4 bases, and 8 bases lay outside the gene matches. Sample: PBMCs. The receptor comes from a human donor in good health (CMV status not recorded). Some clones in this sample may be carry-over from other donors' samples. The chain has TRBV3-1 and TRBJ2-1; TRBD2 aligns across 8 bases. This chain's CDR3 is CASSPPGTSSNEQFF. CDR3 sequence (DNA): TGTGCCAGCAGCCCTCCGGGGACTAGTAGCAATGAGCAGTTCTTC.